This T cell receptor (beta chain) came from a study of OX40 agonist ivuxolimab in advanced cancers. The overall study: Patients in dose escalation had liver, melanoma, kidney or head and neck cancers.

Study-wide results and caveats: The authors did not determine the antigen specificity of the expanded peripheral T cells.

Comments on this clone: Its antigen is not identified.

V lost 2 bases, J lost 6 bases, and 26 bases lay in between. Germline V gives CDR1 MDHEN, CDR2 SYDVKM. CDR3 size: 19 residues. The assay was immunoSEQ multiplex PCR, and TCRdb's table has in-frame clones only and misses some. The sample comprises about 70,000 clones, 75% to 90% of which are singletons, and roughly 8% rests with the top ten. The chain joins TRBV28 to TRBJ2-1, with D perhaps assigned TRBD1 or TRBD2 (6 bases each). The receptor's source is an adult with an advanced solid tumor such as melanoma, head and neck, liver or kidney cancer. This material consisted of CD4+ or CD8+ T cells sorted from blood, taken in a trial of the OX40 agonist ivuxolimab. As DNA, the CDR3 is TGTGCCAGCAGTTTAGGAGGGGGATTGGGGACTTTAGCCCCCAATGAGCAGTTCTTC. This translates into CASSLGGGLGTLAPNEQFF.